One sample yielded the 11 T cell receptor beta chains listed below, sequenced in a study of cytomegalovirus exposure and HLA in healthy donors. TCRdb keeps only in-frame clones here, not all; method: immunoSEQ multiplex PCR. Here the sample spans roughly 140,000 clones, less than 90% being singletons. Material for sequencing was PBMCs. These receptors originate from a woman between 18 and 30 years old in good health and CMV-seropositive.

The chain has TRBV5-1 and TRBJ2-5; TRBD2 matches 13 bases. After removal of 4 bases from V and 5 bases from J, the junction contained 5 bases not matched to a gene. This CDR3 has 15 residues. Germline CDR1 is SGHRS and CDR2 is YFSETQ. CDR3 nucleotide sequence: TGCGCCAGCAGCCAGACTAGCGGGAGGTCTGAGACCCAGTACTTC. Amino acid sequence: CASSQTSGRSETQYF.

The chain links TRBV9 to TRBJ2-3, with no clear D. Germline CDR1 SGDLS, CDR2 YYNGEE. The germline V and J ends were trimmed by 0 bases and 3 bases, with 11 bases remaining between them. This CDR3 spans 15 amino acids. The CDR3 DNA sequence: TGTGCCAGCAGCGTAGGCCTAGAGTTGACAGATACGCAGTATTTT. Its protein is CASSVGLELTDTQYF.

The table lists this clone with a count of one. The chain links TRBV28 to TRBJ2-7; D may be TRBD1 (5 bases). Germline CDR1 MDHEN, CDR2 SYDVKM. The CDR3 contains 12 residues. V gave up 5 bases and J gave up 3 bases, with 8 bases separating them. The CDR3 here is CASSPQGYEQYF. Written as DNA, the CDR3 is TGTGCCAGCAGTCCTCAGGGCTACGAGCAGTACTTC.

This rearrangement joins TRBV11-3 to TRBJ1-2; 9 bases align to TRBD1. V shed 6 bases, J shed 5 bases, and the junction held 13 bases outside the gene matches. The CDR3 loop spans 16 amino acids. CDR1 is SGHNT and CDR2 is YENEEA in the germline V gene. Here the CDR3 DNA reads TGTGCCAGCAGTCCCGGGACAGGGAGATCCCAGTATGGCTACACCTTC. Translated: CASSPGTGRSQYGYTF.

V is TRBV7-9 and J is TRBJ1-2; 7 positions agree with TRBD1. Germline V lookup: CDR1 SEHNR, CDR2 FQNEAQ (reference sequence). CDR3 size: 14 residues. J lost 8 bases, V lost 0 bases, and 6 bases had no gene match. The CDR3 region has the DNA TGTGCCAGCAGCTTAGCTGGACAGGATGGGGGCTACACCTTC. The encoded protein is CASSLAGQDGGYTF.

J is TRBJ2-1 and V is TRBV28; possibly TRBD2 for D (5 bases). V dropped 3 bases and J dropped 7 bases, with 7 bases sitting between them. The germline gives CDR1 MDHEN, CDR2 SYDVKM. There are 12 residues in the CDR3. DNA of the CDR3: TGTGCCAGCAGTTTTTGGGAGAATGAGCAGTTCTTC. Protein sequence: CASSFWENEQFF.

V and J are TRBV30 and TRBJ2-7; 10 bases align to TRBD2. The length of the CDR3 is 15 residues. J lost 5 bases, V lost 0 bases, and 7 bases had no gene match. Germline CDR1 and CDR2: GTSNPN and SVGIG (reference sequence). The CDR3 region is CAWSVLGLAAHEQYF. The CDR3 DNA follows: TGTGCCTGGAGTGTACTAGGACTAGCGGCCCACGAGCAGTACTTC.

The chain recombines TRBV11-3 with TRBJ1-1; tentatively, D is TRBD1 (6 bases). Per germline, CDR1 SGHNT and CDR2 YENEEA. V was shortened by 0 bases and J by 3 bases, with 11 bases between the two germline ends. The CDR3 covers 15 residues. The CDR3, as DNA: TGTGCCAGCAGCTTAGATGGGGGCAGGGACACTGAAGCTTTCTTT. It yields the protein CASSLDGGRDTEAFF.

The V call is TRBV15, the J call TRBJ2-7; the match to TRBD2 covers 7 bases. CDR1 LNHNV and CDR2 YYDKDF come from the germline V gene (reference sequence). This CDR3 is 14 amino acids long. V was clipped by 1 base and J by 2 bases; unmatched bases: 2. The CDR3 loop reads CATSRGGGTYEQYF. Here the CDR3 DNA reads TGTGCCACCAGCAGAGGGGGGGGGACCTACGAGCAGTACTTC.

The rearrangement links TRBV29-1 to TRBJ1-2; D is unclear. Germline V gene data show CDR1 as SQVTM and CDR2 as ANQGSEA. The CDR3 is 13 amino acids. Between the trimmed V and J ends, which lost 4 bases and 2 bases, there was a span of 11 bases. CDR3 coding DNA: TGCAGCGTTGTAAGTCAGCGAAACTATGGCTACACCTTC. This codes for CSVVSQRNYGYTF.

This chain connects TRBV7-9 to TRBJ2-3; TRBD2 aligns across 7 bases. The CDR3 runs to 14 residues. V lost 5 bases and J lost 8; bases outside the gene matches: 10. The germline V gene encodes CDR1 SEHNR and CDR2 FQNEAQ (reference sequence). CDR3 amino acids: CASSPSGSGTTQYF. In DNA form, the CDR3 reads TGTGCCAGCAGCCCGTCCGGGAGCGGGACTACGCAGTATTTT.